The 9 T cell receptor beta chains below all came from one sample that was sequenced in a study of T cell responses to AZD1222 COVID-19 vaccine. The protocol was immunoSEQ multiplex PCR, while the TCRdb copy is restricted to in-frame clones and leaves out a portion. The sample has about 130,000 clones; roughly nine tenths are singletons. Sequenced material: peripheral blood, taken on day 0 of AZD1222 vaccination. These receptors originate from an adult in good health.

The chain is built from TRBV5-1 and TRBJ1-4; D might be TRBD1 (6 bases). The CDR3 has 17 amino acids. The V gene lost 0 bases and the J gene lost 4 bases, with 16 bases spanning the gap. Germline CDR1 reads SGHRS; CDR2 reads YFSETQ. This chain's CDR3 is CASSLASAGANNEKLFF. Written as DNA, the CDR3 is TGCGCCAGCAGCTTGGCCAGTGCGGGGGCTAATAATGAAAAACTGTTTTTT.

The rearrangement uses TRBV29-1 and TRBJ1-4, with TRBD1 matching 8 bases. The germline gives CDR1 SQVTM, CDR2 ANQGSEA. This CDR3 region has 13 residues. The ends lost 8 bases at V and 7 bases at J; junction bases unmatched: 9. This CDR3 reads CSTSGGGGEKLFF. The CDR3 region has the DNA TGCAGCACATCAGGGGGCGGAGGTGAAAAACTGTTTTTT.

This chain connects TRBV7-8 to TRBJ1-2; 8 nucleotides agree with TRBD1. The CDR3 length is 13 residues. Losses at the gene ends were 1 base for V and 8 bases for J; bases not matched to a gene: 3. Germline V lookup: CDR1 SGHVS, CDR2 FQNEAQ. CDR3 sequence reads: CASSLVPGGGYTF. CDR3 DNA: TGTGCCAGCAGCTTAGTCCCAGGGGGCGGCTACACCTTC.

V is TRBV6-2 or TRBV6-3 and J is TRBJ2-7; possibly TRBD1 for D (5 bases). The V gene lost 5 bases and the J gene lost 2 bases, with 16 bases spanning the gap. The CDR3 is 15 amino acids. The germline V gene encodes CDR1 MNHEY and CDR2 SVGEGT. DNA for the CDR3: TGTGCCAGCAGTCTCTCTGCGGACACCACCTACGAGCAGTACTTC. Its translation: CASSLSADTTYEQYF.

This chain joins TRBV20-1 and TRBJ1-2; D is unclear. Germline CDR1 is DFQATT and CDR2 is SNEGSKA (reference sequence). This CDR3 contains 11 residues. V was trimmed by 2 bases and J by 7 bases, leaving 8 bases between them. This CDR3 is CSARIRSGYTF. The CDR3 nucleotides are TGCAGTGCTAGAATCCGTAGTGGCTACACCTTC.

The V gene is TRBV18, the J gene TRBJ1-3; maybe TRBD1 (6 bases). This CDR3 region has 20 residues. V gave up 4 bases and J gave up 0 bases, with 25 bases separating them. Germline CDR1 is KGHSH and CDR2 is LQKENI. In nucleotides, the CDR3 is TGTGCCAGCTCACTGCTCGGGACAACCGCTGGTCCCGACTCTGGAAACACCATATATTTT. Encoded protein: CASSLLGTTAGPDSGNTIYF.

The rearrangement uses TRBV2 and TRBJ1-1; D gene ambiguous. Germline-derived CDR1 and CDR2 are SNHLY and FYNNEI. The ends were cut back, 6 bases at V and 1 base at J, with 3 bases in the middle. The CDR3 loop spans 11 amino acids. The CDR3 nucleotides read TGTGCCAGCAGAGAGAACACTGAAGCTTTCTTT. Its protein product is CASRENTEAFF.

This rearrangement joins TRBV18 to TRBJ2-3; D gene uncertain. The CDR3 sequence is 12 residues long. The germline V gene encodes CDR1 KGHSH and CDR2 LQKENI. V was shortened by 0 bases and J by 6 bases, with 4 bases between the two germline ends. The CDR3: CASSPPGDTQYF. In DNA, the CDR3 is TGTGCCAGCTCACCACCCGGGGATACGCAGTATTTT.

Written as DNA, the CDR3 is TGTGCCAGTAGCGGGCTTGACAGGGCGGACTATGGCTACACCTTC. It specifies CASSGLDRADYGYTF. The V gene is TRBV19, the J gene TRBJ1-2; 7 bases line up with TRBD1. The CDR3 loop spans 15 amino acids. Losses at the gene ends were 6 bases for V and 3 bases for J; bases not matched to a gene: 10. In germline, CDR1 is LNHDA, CDR2 SQIVND (reference sequence).